This paragraph reports one TCR beta chain. The antigen it recognizes is unknown. Within one base of it there is no much larger clone, and no base qualities were kept. Donors were healthy HIV-negative adults with no recently reported acute infections or vaccinations. Only Caucasian adults living in Nashville, Tennessee, USA were represented among the donors. Magnetic negative selection was used to enrich CD4+ T cells, after which naive cells were positively selected on CD45RA and the negative fraction became the memory subset. Blood was obtained by leukapheresis, after which PBMCs were separated by Ficoll-Histopaque density gradient centrifugation and cryopreserved in liquid nitrogen vapor phase. Analytical flow cytometry was used to check the purity and quantity of each magnetically sorted T cell population. Genomic DNA was isolated from every sorted fraction and measured by UV absorbance on a Nanodrop 2000c.

Using the deep immunoSEQ assay, multiplex PCR amplified TCR CDR3 regions from genomic DNA. Extracted genomic DNA from each cell subset was distributed evenly across all wells of several immunoSEQ 96-well plates, and each plate was treated as a replicate. For sorted subsets, around 0.2 ug genomic DNA, equal to tens of thousands of T cell genomes, was loaded into each replicate PCR. Purified libraries were measured with a Qubit 3.0 fluorometer, size-checked on a Bioanalyzer 2100, and measured again with the KAPA Library Quantification kit. A separate single-read 150-cycle Illumina NextSeq 550 flow cell was used to sequence each immunoSEQ 96-well plate. The published analysis was carried out like this. Because the immunoSEQ output held only junctional sequences and lacked quality scores, the filtering could not match the filtering applied to full-length reads. To assign V/J genes and CDR3, sequences were annotated using PyIR, a Python wrapper for IgBLAST v1.9, with IMGT germline references. Any read was removed if the V/J assignment was weak (E-value above 1e-6), the CDR3 was missing, or the read contained stop codons, out-of-frame junctions, or ambiguous translated residues. V3J clonotypes were defined by identical inferred V gene, J gene, and CDR3 amino acid sequence. To compute the percentage overlap between repertoires, the number of shared unique clonotypes was divided by the size of the smaller repertoire. Three approaches were used to assess repertoire richness: RTK rarefaction, the Chao1 estimator, and Recon v2.1 estimates of unobserved clonotypes. Generation probabilities were computed with OLGA for all TCRbeta clonotypes obtained by the gDNA method from a handful of donors. TCRdb limited this immuneACCESS table to in-frame rearrangements with V and J called. A share of clones is missing; checked studies link under half to unresolved V genes, and the rest is unexplained. The DNA was the basis for D and trimming; V, J and clone size are from that table. The sample data list over 850,000 clones, and around 78% of these were observed just once. The top ten hold 0.5% to 0.6% of the sample.

The data were taken from a study of shared clonotypes between healthy human individuals (dated by TCRdb to 2019 to 2021). About the full investigation: Two women and a few men aged 18 to 49 years were included in the cohort. To increase sequencing depth and limit assay-specific biases, TCR repertoire library preparation and sequencing were carried out by different laboratories using diverse techniques. Leukapheresis yielded between about 0.9 and 10 billion PBMCs per donor. For each donor, three plates each were used for CD4 naive and CD4 memory, two plates were used for CD8 naive, and one plate was used for CD8 memory. To estimate repertoire size and how much clonotype sharing occurs between individuals, the study deeply sequenced the blood TCR repertoires of 5 or 6 healthy adults.

Broad study findings and their caveats: Because the study included a small number of donors, the genetic and exposure-history diversity represented was limited. Sampling was limited to blood, and TCR repertoires in tissue likely differ from TCR repertoires in blood. About 5% of naive CD4, 3.5% of naive CD8, roughly 2.4% of memory CD4, and about 0.4% of memory CD8 clonotypes were shared across several donors. Compared with non-shared clonotypes, clonotypes shared by all four sorted-subset donors had higher generation probabilities. Pairwise subsampling led to the expectation that sequencing depth would affect the degree of clonotype sharing among donors. Naive subsets generally had larger estimated clonotype richness than memory subsets. Rarefaction of sorted-subset datasets indicated incomplete sequencing despite the large sequencing depth.

The sample was memory CD4+ T cells from PBMCs. Reading the label with the study, this specimen's cell subset or site is: CD45RA-negative fraction. The origin of this receptor is a young man in good health. Some clones in this sample may be carry-over from other donors' samples.

Read as DNA, the sequence is TGCAGCGTCGGAGAGGGTCACGAGACCCAGTACTTC. Its protein product is CSVGEGHETQYF. The chain was built from TRBV29-1 and TRBJ2-5; 5 matching bases give a weak D call of TRBD2. Based on the germline V gene, the CDR1 and CDR2 sequences are SQVTM and ANQGSEA. The CDR3 starts with the cysteine, ends with the phenylalanine, and has 12 residues. The DNA shown is the 36-base CDR3, in frame from base 1. V loses 6 bases, J loses 5 bases, and the germline ends lie 13 bases apart.